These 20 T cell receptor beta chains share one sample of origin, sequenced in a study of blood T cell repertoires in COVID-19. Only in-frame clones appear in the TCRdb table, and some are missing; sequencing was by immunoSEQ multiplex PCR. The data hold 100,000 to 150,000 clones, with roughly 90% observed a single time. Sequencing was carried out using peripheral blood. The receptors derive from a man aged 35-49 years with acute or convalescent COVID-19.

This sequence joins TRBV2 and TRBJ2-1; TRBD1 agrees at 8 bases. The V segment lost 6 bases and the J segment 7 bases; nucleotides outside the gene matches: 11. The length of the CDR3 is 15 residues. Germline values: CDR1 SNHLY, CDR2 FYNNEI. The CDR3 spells CASSPKRQGLNEQFF. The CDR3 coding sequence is TGTGCCAGCAGCCCAAAGAGACAGGGGTTGAATGAGCAGTTCTTC.

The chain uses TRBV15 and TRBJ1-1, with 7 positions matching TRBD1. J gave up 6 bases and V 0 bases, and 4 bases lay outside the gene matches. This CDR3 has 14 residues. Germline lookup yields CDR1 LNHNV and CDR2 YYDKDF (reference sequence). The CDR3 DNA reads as TGTGCCACCAGCAGAGACAGGGGGTTGGCTGAAGCTTTCTTT. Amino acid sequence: CATSRDRGLAEAFF.

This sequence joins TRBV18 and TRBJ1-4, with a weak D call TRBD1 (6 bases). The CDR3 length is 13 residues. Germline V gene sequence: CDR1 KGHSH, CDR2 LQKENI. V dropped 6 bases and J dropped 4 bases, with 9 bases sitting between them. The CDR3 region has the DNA TGTGCCAGCTCCGGGGGGCGTAATGAAAAACTGTTTTTT. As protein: CASSGGRNEKLFF.

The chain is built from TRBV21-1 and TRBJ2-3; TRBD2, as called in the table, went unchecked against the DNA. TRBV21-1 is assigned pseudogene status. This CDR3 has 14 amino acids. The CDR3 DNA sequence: TGTGCCAGCAGCCACGCCGAGCACACAGATACGCAGTATTTT. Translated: CASSHAEHTDTQYF.

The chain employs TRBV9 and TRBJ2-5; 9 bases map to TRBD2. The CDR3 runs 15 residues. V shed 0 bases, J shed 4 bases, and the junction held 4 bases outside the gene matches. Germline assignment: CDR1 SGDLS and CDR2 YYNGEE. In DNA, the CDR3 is TGTGCCAGCAGCGTAGATGGTAGCGGGAGAGAGACCCAGTACTTC. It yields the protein CASSVDGSGRETQYF.

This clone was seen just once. The CDR3 protein is CASSLGGQLIGNTIYF. CDR3 coding DNA: TGCGCCAGCAGCTTGGGGGGACAGTTAATTGGAAACACCATATATTTT. V gene TRBV5-1 combines with J gene TRBJ1-3, with TRBD1 matching over 7 bases. The CDR3 is made up of 16 amino acids. The germline V gene encodes CDR1 SGHRS and CDR2 YFSETQ. J lost 3 bases, V lost 0 bases, and 6 bases had no gene match.

The CDR3 DNA is TGTGCCAGCAGCCCCCTAGCGGGGGAAGAGACCCAGTACTTC. This codes for CASSPLAGEETQYF. The genes are TRBV3-1 (or the pseudogene TRBV3-2) and TRBJ2-5, with 10 bases matching TRBD2. In germline, CDR1 is LGHDT, CDR2 YNNKEL (reference sequence). Losses at the gene ends were 4 bases for V and 3 bases for J; bases not matched to a gene: 2. The CDR3 spans 14 residues.

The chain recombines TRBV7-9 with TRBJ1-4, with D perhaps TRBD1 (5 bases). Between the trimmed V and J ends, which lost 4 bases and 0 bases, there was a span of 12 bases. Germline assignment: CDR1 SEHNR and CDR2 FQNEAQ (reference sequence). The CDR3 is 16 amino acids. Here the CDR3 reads CASSSFGTATNEKLFF. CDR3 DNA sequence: TGTGCCAGCAGCTCCTTCGGGACTGCAACTAATGAAAAACTGTTTTTT.

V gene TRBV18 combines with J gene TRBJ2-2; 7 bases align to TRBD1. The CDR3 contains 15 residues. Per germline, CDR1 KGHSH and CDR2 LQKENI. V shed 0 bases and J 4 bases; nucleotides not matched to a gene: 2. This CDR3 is CASSPPNRGTGELFF. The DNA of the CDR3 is TGTGCCAGCTCACCACCGAACAGGGGCACCGGGGAGCTGTTTTTT.

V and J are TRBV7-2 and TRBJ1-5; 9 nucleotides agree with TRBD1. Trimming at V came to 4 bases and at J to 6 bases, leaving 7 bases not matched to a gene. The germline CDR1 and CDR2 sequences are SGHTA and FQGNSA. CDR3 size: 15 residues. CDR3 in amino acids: CASSSWTGVSQPQHF. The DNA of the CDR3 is TGTGCCAGCAGCTCCTGGACAGGGGTTTCTCAGCCCCAGCATTTT. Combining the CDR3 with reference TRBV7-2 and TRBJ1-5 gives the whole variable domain GAGVSQSPSNKVTEKGKDVELRCDPISGHTALYWYRQSLGQGLEFLIYFQGNSAPDKSGLPSDRFSAERTGGSVSTLTIQRTQQEDSAVYLCASSSWTGVSQPQHFGDGTRLSIL.

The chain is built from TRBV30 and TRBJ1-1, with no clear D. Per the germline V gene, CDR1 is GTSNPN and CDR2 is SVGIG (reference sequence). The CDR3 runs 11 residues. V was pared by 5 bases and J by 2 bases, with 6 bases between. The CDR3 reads CAWGGNTEAFF. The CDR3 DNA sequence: TGTGCCTGGGGCGGAAACACTGAAGCTTTCTTT. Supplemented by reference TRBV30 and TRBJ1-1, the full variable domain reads SQTIHQWPATLVQPVGSPLSLECTVEGTSNPNLYWYRQAAGRGLQLLFYSVGIGQISSEVPQNLSASRPQDRQFILSSKKLLLSDSGFYLCAWGGNTEAFFGQGTRLTVV.

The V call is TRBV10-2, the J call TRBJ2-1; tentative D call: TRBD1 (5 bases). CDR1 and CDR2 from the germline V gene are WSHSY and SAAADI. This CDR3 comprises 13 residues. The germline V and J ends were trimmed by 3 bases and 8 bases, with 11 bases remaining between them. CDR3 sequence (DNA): TGCGCCAGCAGTGACAGGGATTGGGATGAGCAGTTCTTC. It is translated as CASSDRDWDEQFF.

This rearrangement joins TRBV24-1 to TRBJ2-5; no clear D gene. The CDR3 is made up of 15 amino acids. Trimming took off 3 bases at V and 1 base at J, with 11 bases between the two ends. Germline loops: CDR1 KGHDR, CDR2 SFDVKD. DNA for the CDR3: TGTGCCACCAGTGATCCTACGGTCGGCCAAGAGACCCAGTACTTC. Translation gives CATSDPTVGQETQYF.

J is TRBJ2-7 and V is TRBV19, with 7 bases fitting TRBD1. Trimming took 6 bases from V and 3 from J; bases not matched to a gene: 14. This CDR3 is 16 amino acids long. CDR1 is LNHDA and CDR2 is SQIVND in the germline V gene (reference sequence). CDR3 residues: CASSLDNPGQLYEQYF. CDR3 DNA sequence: TGTGCCAGTAGCCTAGATAATCCGGGACAGCTCTACGAGCAGTACTTC. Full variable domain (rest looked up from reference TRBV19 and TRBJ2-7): DGGITQSPKYLFRKEGQNVTLSCEQNLNHDAMYWYRQDPGQGLRLIYYSQIVNDFQKGDIAEGYSVSREKKESFPLTVTSAQKNPTAFYLCASSLDNPGQLYEQYFGPGTRLTVT.

The CDR3 loop is CASSLDGGRAWNTGELFF. Written as DNA, the CDR3 is TGTGCCAGCAGCTTAGATGGCGGGAGGGCATGGAACACCGGGGAGCTGTTTTTT. V gene TRBV11-3 combines with J gene TRBJ2-2; 9 bases are a match to TRBD2. The CDR3 loop spans 18 amino acids. Germline V gene lookup returns CDR1 SGHNT and CDR2 YENEEA. V lost 0 bases to trimming and J lost 1 base; unmatched junction nucleotides: 6.

The CDR3 bases are TGTGCCAGCAGCTCGACAGCAGCTAACTATGGCTACACCTTC. It encodes CASSSTAANYGYTF. V gene TRBV5-4 combines with J gene TRBJ1-2; D is possibly TRBD1 (5 bases). The V and J ends lost 3 bases and 0 bases respectively, with 9 bases between them. The CDR3 is 14 amino acids. The germline V gene has CDR1 SGHNT and CDR2 YYREEE (reference sequence).

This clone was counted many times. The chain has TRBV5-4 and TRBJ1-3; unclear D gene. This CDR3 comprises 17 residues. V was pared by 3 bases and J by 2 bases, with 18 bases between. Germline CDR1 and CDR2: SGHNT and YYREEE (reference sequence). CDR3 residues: CASSSPAGGRTGNTIYF. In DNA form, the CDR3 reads TGTGCCAGCAGCTCTCCCGCTGGCGGGCGGACTGGAAACACCATATATTTT.

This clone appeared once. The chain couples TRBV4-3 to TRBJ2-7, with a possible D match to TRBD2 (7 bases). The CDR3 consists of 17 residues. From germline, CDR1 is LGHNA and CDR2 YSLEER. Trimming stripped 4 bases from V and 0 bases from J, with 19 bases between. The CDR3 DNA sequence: TGCGCCAGCAGCCTTTACCCTGAGGGGGGGGGCTCCTACGAGCAGTACTTC. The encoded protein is CASSLYPEGGGSYEQYF.

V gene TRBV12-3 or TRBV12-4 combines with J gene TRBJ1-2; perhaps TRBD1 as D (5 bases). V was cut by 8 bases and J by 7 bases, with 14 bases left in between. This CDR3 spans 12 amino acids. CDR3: CASGASPSGYTF. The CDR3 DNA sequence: TGTGCCAGCGGGGCCTCGCCATCTGGCTACACCTTC.

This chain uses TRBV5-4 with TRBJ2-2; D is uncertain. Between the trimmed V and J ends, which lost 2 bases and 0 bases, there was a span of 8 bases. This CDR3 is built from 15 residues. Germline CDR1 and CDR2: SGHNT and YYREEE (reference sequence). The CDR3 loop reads CASSLRGPNTGELFF. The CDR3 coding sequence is TGTGCCAGCAGCTTAAGAGGTCCGAACACCGGGGAGCTGTTTTTT.